This T cell receptor (beta chain) is drawn from a study of immune cell composition in non-small cell lung cancer. Data came from immunoSEQ multiplex PCR; TCRdb stores just in-frame clones and leaves some out. The sample records 2,000 to 2,500 clones, 55% to 75% being singletons. Normal lung was sampled as far from the tumour as possible, at least 3 cm. Genomic DNA came from frozen unsorted single-cell suspensions. CDR3 length: 12 residues. The V and J ends lost 10 bases and 7 bases respectively, with 17 bases between them. Looked up from germline, CDR1 is LNHDA and CDR2 is SQIVND (reference sequence).

This sequence was found in a human donor with non-small cell lung cancer. Input material: non-adjacent lung tissue. This rearrangement joins TRBV19 to TRBJ2-7, with a possible D match to TRBD1 (6 bases). The CDR3 nucleotides read TGTGCCACTCAGGGCAGGGGCGGAGAGCAGTACTTC. Translation gives CATQGRGGEQYF.